A selection of T cell receptor beta chains follows, all from one sample in a study of blood T cell repertoires in COVID-19. Only in-frame clones appear in the TCRdb table, and some are missing; sequencing was by immunoSEQ multiplex PCR. The repertoire includes about 240,000 clones, around 85% of them detected once, and 2.5% to 3.5% sits in the top ten. The sequenced material came from PBMCs or T cells enriched from blood (not recorded which). The receptor set was obtained from a woman aged 40 to 50 with acute COVID-19. Each CDR3 is given with its conserved first and last residue. The order of the fields is J gene, D gene, V gene, CDR3 protein, CDR3 DNA. A D gene is named only where the DNA matches it firmly.

>TRBJ2-1|.|TRBV19
CASRLAVTYNDQFF
TGTGCCAGTCGATTAGCGGTAACCTACAATGATCAGTTCTTC
>TRBJ1-6|.|TRBV19
CASSTRGTYNSPLHF
TGTGCCAGTAGTACAAGGGGTACCTATAATTCACCCCTCCACTTT
>TRBJ2-5|.|TRBV7-8
CASSLGQTQYF
TGTGCCAGCAGCTTAGGGCAGACCCAGTACTTC
>TRBJ2-5|.|TRBV7-3
CASSLGQLGGSETQYF
TGTGCCAGCAGCTTAGGTCAATTAGGGGGATCGGAGACCCAGTACTTC
>TRBJ2-1|TRBD2|TRBV6-4
CASSPSGDSYNEQFF
TGTGCCAGCAGCCCTAGCGGGGACTCCTACAATGAGCAGTTCTTC
>TRBJ1-2|.|TRBV12-3/TRBV12-4
CASSFAGVDGYTF
TGTGCCAGCAGTTTCGCGGGGGTGGACGGCTACACCTTC
>TRBJ2-1|.|TRBV11-2
CASSLTGSQYNEQFF
TGTGCCAGCAGCTTAACCGGGAGTCAGTACAATGAGCAGTTCTTC
>TRBJ2-3|.|TRBV30
CAWNRDLSTDTQYF
TGTGCCTGGAACCGGGACTTAAGCACAGATACGCAGTATTTT
>TRBJ2-5|TRBD2|TRBV2
CASSEGGSGRDEETQYF
TGTGCCAGCAGTGAGGGTGGTAGCGGGAGGGATGAAGAGACCCAGTACTTC
>TRBJ1-5|.|TRBV2
CASSEGPGGNQPQHF
TGTGCCAGCAGTGAGGGCCCGGGGGGCAATCAGCCCCAGCATTTT
>TRBJ2-6|.|TRBV18
CASSPPIGQSSGANVLTF
TGTGCCAGCTCACCACCGATAGGACAGAGCTCTGGGGCCAACGTCCTGACTTTC
>TRBJ2-1|.|TRBV9
CASTEIGGSYNEQFF
TGTGCCAGCACCGAAATAGGGGGCTCCTACAATGAGCAGTTCTTC
>TRBJ2-7|TRBD1|TRBV30
CAWNRGSYEQYF
TGTGCCTGGAACAGGGGTAGCTACGAGCAGTACTTC
>TRBJ1-6|.|TRBV6-6
CASASPPGGGSPLHF
TGTGCCAGCGCCTCCCCTCCGGGGGGCGGGTCACCCCTCCACTTT
>TRBJ1-2|TRBD1|TRBV29-1
CSVDHGQGTNYGYTF
TGCAGCGTTGACCACGGACAGGGGACCAACTATGGCTACACCTTC
>TRBJ1-2|TRBD1|TRBV5-1
CASSLAGQVDYGYTF
TGCGCCAGCAGCTTGGCGGGACAGGTCGACTATGGCTACACCTTC